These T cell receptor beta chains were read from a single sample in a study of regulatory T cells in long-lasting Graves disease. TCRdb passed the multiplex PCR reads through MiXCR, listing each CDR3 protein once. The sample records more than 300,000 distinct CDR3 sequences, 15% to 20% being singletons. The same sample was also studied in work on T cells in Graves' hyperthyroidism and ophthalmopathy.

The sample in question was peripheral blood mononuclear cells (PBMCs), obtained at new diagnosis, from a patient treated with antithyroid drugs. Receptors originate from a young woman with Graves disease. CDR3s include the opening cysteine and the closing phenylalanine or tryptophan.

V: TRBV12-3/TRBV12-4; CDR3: CATKRGGLPGELFF
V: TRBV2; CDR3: CASSSDRGYEKLFF
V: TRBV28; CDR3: CASSFPATEPQHF
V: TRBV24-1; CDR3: CATSDSGQGHYGYTF
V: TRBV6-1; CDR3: CASSSIGGRGPDTQYF
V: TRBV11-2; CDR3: CASKVGGADTQYF
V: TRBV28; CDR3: CASSRRQGENSPLHF
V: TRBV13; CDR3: CASSLDLGTSTDTQYF
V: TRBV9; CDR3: CASSVSRQGGNEQFF
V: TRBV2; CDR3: CASSGGYRGVETQYF
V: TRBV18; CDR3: CASSPRDRVRETQYF
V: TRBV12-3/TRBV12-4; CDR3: CASSLIGGSPLHF
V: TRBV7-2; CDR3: CASPAGGDNEQFF
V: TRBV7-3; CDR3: CASSLSWGRGYTF
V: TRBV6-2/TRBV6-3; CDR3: CASSGVGGSYEQYF
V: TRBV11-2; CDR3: CASSQGQGAPDTQYF
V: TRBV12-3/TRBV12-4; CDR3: CASSLVAYTEAFF
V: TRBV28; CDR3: CASTRLLNTEAFF
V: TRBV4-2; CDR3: CASSHKEPGYNEQFF
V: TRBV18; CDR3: CASSPDDREAYEQYF
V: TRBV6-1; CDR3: CASSGVDSPLHF
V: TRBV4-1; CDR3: CASSQDGQGINTEAFF
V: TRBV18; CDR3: CASSPPQNTEAFF
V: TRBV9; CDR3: CASSRTSGWYNEQFF
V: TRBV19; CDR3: CASRDRGRRTQDEAFF
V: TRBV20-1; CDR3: CSARGSGRNEQYF
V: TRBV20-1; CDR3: CSAAPRGTLTQYF
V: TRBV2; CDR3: CASSVFVGTEAFF
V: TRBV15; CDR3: CATSRDPLQGNEQFF
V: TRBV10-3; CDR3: CAVSTPGQGATEALF
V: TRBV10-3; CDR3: CAIVGVSTDTQYF
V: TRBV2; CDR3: CASSVGDVSYEQYF
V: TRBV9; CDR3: CASSLDDGLGEKLFF
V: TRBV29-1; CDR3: CSVDGWGPEAFF
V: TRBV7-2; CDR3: CASSPRPSTNEKLFF
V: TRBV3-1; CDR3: CASCSGETEGKLFF
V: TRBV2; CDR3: CASSGPLPHQPQHF
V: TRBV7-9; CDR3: CASSLMNTEAFF
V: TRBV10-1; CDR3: CASSEGLHSYEQYF
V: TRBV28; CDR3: CASSPRGPNQPQHF
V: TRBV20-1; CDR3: CSATGTGAYSNQPQHF
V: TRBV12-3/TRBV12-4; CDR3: CASSPGGGAPLHF
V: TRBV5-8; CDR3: CASSLDGQRGSYNEQFF
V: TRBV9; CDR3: CASSVARASYNEQFF
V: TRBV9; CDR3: CASSVGSGDYGYTF
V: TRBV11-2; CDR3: CASIPERGAYNEQFF
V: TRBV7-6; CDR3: CASSLAGRDRTSGANVLTF
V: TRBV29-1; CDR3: CSAPGRGDTQYF
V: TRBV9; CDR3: CASSVDGQPRRADTQYF